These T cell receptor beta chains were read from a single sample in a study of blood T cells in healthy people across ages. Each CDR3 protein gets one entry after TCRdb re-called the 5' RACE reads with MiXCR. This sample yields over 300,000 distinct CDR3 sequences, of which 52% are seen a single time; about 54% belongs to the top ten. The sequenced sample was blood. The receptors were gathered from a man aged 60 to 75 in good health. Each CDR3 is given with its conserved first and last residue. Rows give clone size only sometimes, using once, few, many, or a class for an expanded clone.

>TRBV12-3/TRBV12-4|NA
CASSVLETGELFF
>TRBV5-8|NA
CATPHSSGTDTQYF
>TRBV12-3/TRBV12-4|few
CASRSPGHLAYEQYF
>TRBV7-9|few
CASSLTGTLDFEAFF
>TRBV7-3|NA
CASSLLGARGETQYF
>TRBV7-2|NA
CRIGSSKGYTF
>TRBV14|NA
CASSQDLQRNTQYF
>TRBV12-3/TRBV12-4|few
CASSLAGGAGANVLTF
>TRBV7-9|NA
CASSGSGGTGELFF
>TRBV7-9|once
CASSFPERSNEKLFF
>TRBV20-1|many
CSARDVADSHNEQFF
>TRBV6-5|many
CASSYSGASTDTQYF
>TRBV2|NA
CASSELAGGLRETQYF
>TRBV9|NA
CASSDQTGGIETQYF
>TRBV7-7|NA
CASSSGGEQFF
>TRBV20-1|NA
CSARPGRGGRYEQYF
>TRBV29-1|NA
CSVILLDGSYNEQFF
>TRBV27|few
CASSLERVNSPLHF
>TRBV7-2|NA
CASSLEGGRNNQPQHF
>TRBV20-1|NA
CSAIADNEQFF
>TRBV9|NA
CASSVGLGGQSSGANVLTF
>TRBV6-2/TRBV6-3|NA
CASSSDRGGGYTF
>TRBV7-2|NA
CASSQGRSSGQLAKNIQYF
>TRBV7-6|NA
CASSLGYRRGPYEQYF
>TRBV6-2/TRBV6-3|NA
CASSYPRTGLLYNEQFF
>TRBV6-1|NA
CASSPEDYKETQYF
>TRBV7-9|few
CASSLQDRVRGNEQFF
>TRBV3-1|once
CASSQRRGGYTF
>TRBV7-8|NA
CASSRTPYNEQYF
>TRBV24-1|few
CATSTGGSETQYF
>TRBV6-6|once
CASSYSIRRGGTDTQYF
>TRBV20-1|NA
CSASGSGYGTDTQYF
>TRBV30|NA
CAWSSSGRSNQPQHF
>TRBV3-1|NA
CASSQGELEGGSNEQFF
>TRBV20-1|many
CSARPSGGSSNDEQFF
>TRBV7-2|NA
CASSWGLVGESEQYF
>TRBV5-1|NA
CASNPGTGAGGEQFF
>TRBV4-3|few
CASSQKFQPQQTQYF
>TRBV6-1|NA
CASRGPPRETQYF
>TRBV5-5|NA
CASSLGGGTTSYNEQFF
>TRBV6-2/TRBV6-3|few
CASTEDGHNEQFF
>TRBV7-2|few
CASSLRAGAPQETQYF
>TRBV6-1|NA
CASSALKTSGNNEQFF
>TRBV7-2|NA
CASQGRDLSNEQFF
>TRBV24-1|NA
CATSDDRDSYEQYF
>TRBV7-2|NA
CASSSRISGANVLTF